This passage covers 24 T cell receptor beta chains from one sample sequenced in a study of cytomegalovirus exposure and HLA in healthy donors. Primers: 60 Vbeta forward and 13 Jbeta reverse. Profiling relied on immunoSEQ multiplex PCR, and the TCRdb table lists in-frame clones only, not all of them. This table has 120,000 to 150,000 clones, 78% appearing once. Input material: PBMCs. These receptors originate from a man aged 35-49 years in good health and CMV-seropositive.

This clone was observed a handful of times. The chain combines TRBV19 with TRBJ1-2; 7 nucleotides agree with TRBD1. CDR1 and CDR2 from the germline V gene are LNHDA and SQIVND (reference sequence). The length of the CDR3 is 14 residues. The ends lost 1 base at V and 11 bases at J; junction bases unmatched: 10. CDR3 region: CASSIALGTDWYTF. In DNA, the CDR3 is TGTGCCAGTAGTATAGCCCTAGGGACAGACTGGTACACCTTC.

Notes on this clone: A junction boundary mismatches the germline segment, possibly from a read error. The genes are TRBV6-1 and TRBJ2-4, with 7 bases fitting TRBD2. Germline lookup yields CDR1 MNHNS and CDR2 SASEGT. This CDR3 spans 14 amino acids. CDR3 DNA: TGTGCCAGCATGACGGGGGGAGCCAAAAACGTTCAGTACTTC. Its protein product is CASMTGGAKNVQYF.

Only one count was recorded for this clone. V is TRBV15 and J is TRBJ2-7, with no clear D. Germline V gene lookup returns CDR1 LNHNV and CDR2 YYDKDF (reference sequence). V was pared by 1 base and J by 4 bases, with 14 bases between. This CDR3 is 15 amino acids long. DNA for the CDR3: TGTGCCACCAGCAGAGGGCAAAGAGGAACGTACGAGCAGTACTTC. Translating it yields CATSRGQRGTYEQYF. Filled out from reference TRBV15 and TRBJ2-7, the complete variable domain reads DAMVIQNPRYQVTQFGKPVTLSCSQTLNHNVMYWYQQKSSQAPKLLFHYYDKDFNNEADTPDNFQSRRPNTSFCFLDIRSPGLGDTAMYLCATSRGQRGTYEQYFGPGTRLTVT.

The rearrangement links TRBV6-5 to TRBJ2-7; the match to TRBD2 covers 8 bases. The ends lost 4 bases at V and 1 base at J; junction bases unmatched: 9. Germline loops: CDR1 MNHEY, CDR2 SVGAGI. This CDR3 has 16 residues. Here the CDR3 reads CASSWGGTSGSYEQYF. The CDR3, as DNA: TGTGCCAGCAGTTGGGGAGGAACTAGCGGATCCTACGAGCAGTACTTC.

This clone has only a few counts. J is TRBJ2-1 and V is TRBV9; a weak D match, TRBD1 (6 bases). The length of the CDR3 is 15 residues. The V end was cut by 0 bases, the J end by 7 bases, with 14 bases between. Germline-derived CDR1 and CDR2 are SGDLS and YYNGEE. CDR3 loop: CASSVESGADNEQFF. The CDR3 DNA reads TGTGCCAGCAGCGTAGAGTCAGGGGCCGATAATGAGCAGTTCTTC.

CDR3 in DNA: TGTGCCAGCAGCACGCGAGGGGACAGGGCGGGGGGCTACACCTTC. Amino acids: CASSTRGDRAGGYTF. The V call is TRBV9, the J call TRBJ1-2; TRBD1 matches at 9 bases. This CDR3 is built from 15 residues. The V gene end was trimmed by 4 bases and the J gene end by 8 bases; junction bases not matched to a gene: 12. Germline V gene lookup returns CDR1 SGDLS and CDR2 YYNGEE.

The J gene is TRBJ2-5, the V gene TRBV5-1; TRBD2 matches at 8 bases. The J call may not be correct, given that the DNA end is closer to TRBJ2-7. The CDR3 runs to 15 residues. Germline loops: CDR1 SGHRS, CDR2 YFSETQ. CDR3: CASSLGGTSSYEQYF. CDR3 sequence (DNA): TGCGCCAGCAGCTTGGGTGGGACTAGCTCCTACGAGCAGTACTTC.

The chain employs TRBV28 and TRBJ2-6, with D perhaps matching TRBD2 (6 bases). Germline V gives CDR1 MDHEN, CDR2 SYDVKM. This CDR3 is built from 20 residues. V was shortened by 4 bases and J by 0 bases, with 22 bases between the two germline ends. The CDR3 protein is CASSYGYFWRESSGANVLTF. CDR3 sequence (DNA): TGTGCCAGCAGTTATGGATATTTTTGGAGGGAGAGCTCTGGGGCCAACGTCCTGACTTTC.

The CDR3 DNA reads as TGTGCCAGCAGCGCCACCGGGCTAAGGAGGGAAAAACTGTTTTTT. Its translation is CASSATGLRREKLFF. V gene TRBV5-6 combines with J gene TRBJ1-4; no definite D call. This CDR3 is 15 amino acids long. In germline, CDR1 is SGHDT, CDR2 YYEEEE. V was clipped by 4 bases and J by 8 bases, with 18 bases between them.

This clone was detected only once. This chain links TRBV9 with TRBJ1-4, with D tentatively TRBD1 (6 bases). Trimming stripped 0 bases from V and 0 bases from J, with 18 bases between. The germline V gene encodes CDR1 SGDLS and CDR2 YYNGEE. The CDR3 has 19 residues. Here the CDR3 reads CASSVGGGPFAATNEKLFF. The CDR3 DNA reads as TGTGCCAGCAGCGTAGGGGGGGGGCCGTTTGCCGCAACTAATGAAAAACTGTTTTTT.

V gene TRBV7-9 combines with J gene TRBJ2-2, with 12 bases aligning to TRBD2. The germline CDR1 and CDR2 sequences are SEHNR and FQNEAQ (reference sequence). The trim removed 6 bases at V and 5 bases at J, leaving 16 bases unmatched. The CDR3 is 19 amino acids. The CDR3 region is CASRLIRLAGGPWTGELFF. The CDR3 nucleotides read TGTGCCAGCAGGTTAATTCGGCTAGCGGGAGGGCCCTGGACCGGGGAGCTGTTTTTT.

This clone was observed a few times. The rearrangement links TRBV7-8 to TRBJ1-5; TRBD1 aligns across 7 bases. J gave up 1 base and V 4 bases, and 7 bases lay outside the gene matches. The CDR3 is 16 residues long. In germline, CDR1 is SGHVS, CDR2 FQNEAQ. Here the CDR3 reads CASSSRQGQSNQPQHF. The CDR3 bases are TGTGCCAGCAGCTCCCGACAGGGACAGAGCAATCAGCCCCAGCATTTT.

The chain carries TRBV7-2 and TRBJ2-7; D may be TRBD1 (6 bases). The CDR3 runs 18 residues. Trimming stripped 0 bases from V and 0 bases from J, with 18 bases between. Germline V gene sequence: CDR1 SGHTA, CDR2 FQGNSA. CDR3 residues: CASSLAQGLTPFSYEQYF. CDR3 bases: TGTGCCAGCAGCTTAGCGCAGGGGCTCACCCCTTTCTCCTACGAGCAGTACTTC.

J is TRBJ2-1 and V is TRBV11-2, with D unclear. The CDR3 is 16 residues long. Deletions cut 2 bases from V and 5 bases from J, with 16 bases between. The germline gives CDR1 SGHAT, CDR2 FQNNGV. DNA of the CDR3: TGTGCCAGCAGCTTACTTTCAGGTACCCTCAACAATGAGCAGTTCTTC. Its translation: CASSLLSGTLNNEQFF. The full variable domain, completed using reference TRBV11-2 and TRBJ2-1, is EAGVAQSPRYKIIEKRQSVAFWCNPISGHATLYWYQQILGQGPKLLIQFQNNGVVDDSQLPKDRFSAERLKGVDSTLKIQPAKLEDSAVYLCASSLLSGTLNNEQFFGPGTRLTVL.

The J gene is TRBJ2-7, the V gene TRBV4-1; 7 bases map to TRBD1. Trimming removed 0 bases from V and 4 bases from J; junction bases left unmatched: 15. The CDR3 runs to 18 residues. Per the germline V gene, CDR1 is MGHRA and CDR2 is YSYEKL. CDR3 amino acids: CASSQDKGRGFPEYEQYF. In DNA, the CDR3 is TGCGCCAGCAGCCAAGATAAAGGCAGGGGGTTCCCCGAATACGAGCAGTACTTC.

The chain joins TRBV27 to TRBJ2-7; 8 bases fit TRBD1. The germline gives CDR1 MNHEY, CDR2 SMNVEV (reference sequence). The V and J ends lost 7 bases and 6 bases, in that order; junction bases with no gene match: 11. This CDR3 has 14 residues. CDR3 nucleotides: TGTGCCAGCACCAGACAGGGGACGACTGGCGAGCAGTACTTC. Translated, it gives CASTRQGTTGEQYF.

The CDR3 sequence: CASSAPTSGRNTGELFF. CDR3 DNA: TGTGCCAGCAGCGCCCCTACTAGCGGGAGGAACACCGGGGAGCTGTTTTTT. This chain joins TRBV7-9 and TRBJ2-2; 11 bases agree with TRBD2. Looked up from germline, CDR1 is SEHNR and CDR2 is FQNEAQ (reference sequence). This CDR3 spans 17 amino acids. With 5 bases clipped from V and 1 base from J, the junction kept 6 bases outside the gene matches. The full variable domain, in which reference TRBV7-9 and TRBJ2-2 provide the parts outside the CDR3, is DTGVSQNPRHKITKRGQNVTFRCDPISEHNRLYWYRQTLGQGPEFLTYFQNEAQLEKSRLLSDRFSAERPKGSFSTLEIQRTEQGDSAMYLCASSAPTSGRNTGELFFGEGSRLTVL.

The CDR3 protein is CASSFGRESTDTQYF. In nucleotides, the CDR3 is TGTGCCAGCAGTTTTGGACGGGAGAGCACAGATACGCAGTATTTT. This sequence joins TRBV27 and TRBJ2-3, with TRBD2 as a possible D gene (6 bases). Trimming stripped 3 bases from V and 0 bases from J, with 10 bases between. The CDR3 has 15 amino acids. Per germline, CDR1 MNHEY and CDR2 SMNVEV (reference sequence).

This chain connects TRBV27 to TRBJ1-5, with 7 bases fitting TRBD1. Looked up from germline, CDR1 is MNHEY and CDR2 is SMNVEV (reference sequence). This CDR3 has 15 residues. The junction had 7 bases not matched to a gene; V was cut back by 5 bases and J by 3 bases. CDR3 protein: CASSPRTGLNQPQHF. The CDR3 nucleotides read TGTGCCAGCAGTCCTCGGACAGGCCTCAATCAGCCCCAGCATTTT.

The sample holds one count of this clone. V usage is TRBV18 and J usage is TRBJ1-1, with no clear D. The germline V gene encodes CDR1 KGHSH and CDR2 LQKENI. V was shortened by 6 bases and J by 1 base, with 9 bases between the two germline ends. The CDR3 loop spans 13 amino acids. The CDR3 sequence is CASSFDWNTEAFF. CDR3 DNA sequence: TGTGCCAGCTCGTTCGACTGGAACACTGAAGCTTTCTTT.

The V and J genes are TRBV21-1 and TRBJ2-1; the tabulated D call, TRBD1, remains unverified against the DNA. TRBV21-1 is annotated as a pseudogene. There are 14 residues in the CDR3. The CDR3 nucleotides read TGTGCCCGAGTCCCCTCACAGGGATACAATGAGCAGTTCTTC. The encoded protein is CARVPSQGYNEQFF.

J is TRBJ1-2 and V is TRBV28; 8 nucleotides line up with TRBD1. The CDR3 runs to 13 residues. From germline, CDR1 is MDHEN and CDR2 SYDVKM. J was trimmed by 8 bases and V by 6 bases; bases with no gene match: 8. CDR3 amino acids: CASRPTGEEGYTF. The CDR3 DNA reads TGTGCCAGCAGGCCGACAGGGGAGGAGGGCTACACCTTC.

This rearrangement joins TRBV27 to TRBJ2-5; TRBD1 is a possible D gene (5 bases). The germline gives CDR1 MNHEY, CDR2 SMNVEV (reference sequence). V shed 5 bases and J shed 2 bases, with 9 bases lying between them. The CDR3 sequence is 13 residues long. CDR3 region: CASSLGLQETQYF. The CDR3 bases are TGTGCCAGCAGTCTGGGGCTGCAAGAGACCCAGTACTTC.

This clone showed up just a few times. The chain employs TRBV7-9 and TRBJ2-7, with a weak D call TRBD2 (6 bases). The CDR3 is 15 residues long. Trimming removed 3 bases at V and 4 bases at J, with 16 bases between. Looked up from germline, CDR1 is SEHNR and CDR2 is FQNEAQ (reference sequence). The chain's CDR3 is CASSFGFKGRYEQYF. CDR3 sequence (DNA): TGTGCCAGCAGCTTCGGGTTTAAGGGGAGGTACGAGCAGTACTTC.